This entry lists 4 T cell receptor beta chains sequenced from one sample in a study of regulatory T cells in long-lasting Graves disease. Time point described: persistent/refractory GD, antithyroid drugs over 5 years with positive TRAb. PBMC-extracted RNA yielded the TCR library. With iRepertoire HTBI primers and Arm-PCR of CDR3 regions, TCR beta libraries were built. In TCRdb, the multiplex PCR reads were re-called with MiXCR into one record per CDR3 protein. The data contain around 460,000 distinct CDR3 sequences, approximately 23% of them seen just once; the ten biggest clones take up about an eighth. The sample here was peripheral blood mononuclear cells (PBMCs), taken when the disease was refractory, from a patient treated with antithyroid drugs. These receptors were taken from a female donor with Graves disease.

This clonotype appeared a few times. The J gene is TRBJ2-7, the V gene TRBV20-1, with 10 positions matching TRBD1. Germline-derived CDR1 and CDR2 are DFQATT and SNEGSKA (reference sequence). J was trimmed by 4 bases and V by 1 base; bases with no gene match: 7. The CDR3 totals 15 residues. The chain's CDR3 is CSARGAGQGLYEQYF. In nucleotides, the CDR3 is TGCAGTGCTAGAGGGGCGGGACAGGGGCTTTACGAGCAGTACTTC.

Notes on this clonotype: A much larger clone lies one base from this, so it may be a read error. The chain uses TRBV29-1 and TRBJ1-1; D ambiguous. CDR3 size: 13 residues. CDR1 is SQVTM, CDR2 ANQGSEA, per germline. V lost 5 bases and J lost 0, with 10 bases in between. Written as DNA, the CDR3 is TGCAGCGTTACGGTCAGCATGAACACTGAAGCTTTCTTT. Encoded protein: CSVTVSMNTEAFF.

The V and J genes are TRBV2 and TRBJ2-7; TRBD2 is a possible D gene (6 bases). The CDR3 totals 14 residues. V lost 6 bases to trimming and J lost 4 bases, with 16 bases between them. Germline loops: CDR1 SNHLY, CDR2 FYNNEI. CDR3 nucleotide sequence: TGTGCCAGCAGCCGGACTGGGACTCCGTACGAGCAGTACTTC. Protein product: CASSRTGTPYEQYF.

This clonotype was counted a few times. This chain links TRBV11-3 with TRBJ2-7, with D maybe TRBD2 (5 bases). V lost 6 bases and J lost 5, with 14 bases in between. The CDR3 consists of 13 residues. The germline gives CDR1 SGHNT, CDR2 YENEEA. The CDR3 coding sequence is TGTGCCAGCAGTTACGGAGGATCGGACGAGCAGTACTTC. Protein: CASSYGGSDEQYF.